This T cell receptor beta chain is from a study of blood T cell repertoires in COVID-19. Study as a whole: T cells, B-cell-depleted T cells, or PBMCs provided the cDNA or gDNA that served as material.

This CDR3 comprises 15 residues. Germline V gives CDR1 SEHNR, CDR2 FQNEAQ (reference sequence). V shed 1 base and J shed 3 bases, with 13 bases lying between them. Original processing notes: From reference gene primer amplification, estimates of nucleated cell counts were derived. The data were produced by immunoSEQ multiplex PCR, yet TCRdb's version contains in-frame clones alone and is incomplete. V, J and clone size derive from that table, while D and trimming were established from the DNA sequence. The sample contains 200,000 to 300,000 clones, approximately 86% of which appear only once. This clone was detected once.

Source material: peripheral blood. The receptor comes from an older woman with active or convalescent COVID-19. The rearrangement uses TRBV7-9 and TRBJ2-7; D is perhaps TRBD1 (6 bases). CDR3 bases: TGTGCCAGCAGCTTAGGGGGGCCGCCACTCTACGAGCAGTACTTC. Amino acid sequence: CASSLGGPPLYEQYF.